A selection of T cell receptor beta chains follows, all from one sample in a study of T-cell memory formation after mild COVID-19. TCRdb ran MiXCR on the 5' RACE reads and lists one entry per CDR3 protein. The table has about 560,000 distinct CDR3 sequences, 17% seen once. Sequenced input: PBMCs or a T cell subset sorted from them (not recorded which). The receptors come from an adult woman who had mild COVID-19 (a few samples of this study predate the infection). Cell type and time point are not known. The CDR3 runs from the conserved cysteine through the conserved F or W. Fields, in order: clone size, V gene, J gene, D gene, CDR3 DNA, CDR3 protein. The D gene is left open where the match is weak. The size of a clone is reported for some rows only, either as once, few or many, or as a class for expanded clones.

few,TRBV4-1,TRBJ2-5,.,TGCGCCAGCAGCACAGGGCCCCTGGGAGAGACCCAGTACTTC,CASSTGPLGETQYF
.,TRBV5-6,TRBJ1-1,TRBD1,TGTGCCAGCAGCTTTCCCAGGGGGGGCACTGAAGCTTTCTTT,CASSFPRGGTEAFF
.,TRBV5-6,TRBJ2-7,.,TGTGCCAGCAGCTTGATCTCCGGGACGGACTTTTACGAGCAGTACTTC,CASSLISGTDFYEQYF
.,TRBV7-9,TRBJ2-1,TRBD2,TGTGCCAGCGGGCGGGAGGGTGTGTATGGTGAGCAGTTCTTC,CASGREGVYGEQFF
.,TRBV3-1,TRBJ2-6,.,TGTGCCACCCGCCAGGCGGGGGCCAACGTCCTGACTTTC,CATRQAGANVLTF
.,TRBV20-1,TRBJ1-2,.,TGCAGTGCCGTGGGGGTATATGGCTACACCTTC,CSAVGVYGYTF
few,TRBV12-3/TRBV12-4,TRBJ2-1,.,TGTGCCAGCAGGAAAACCCTCGGGGAGAGATCCTACAATGAGCAGTTCTTC,CASRKTLGERSYNEQFF
few,TRBV4-2,TRBJ2-3,TRBD2,TGTGCCAGCAGCCCCTCCCCAATGTTGCGGGGGGTTTCAGATACGCAGTATTTT,CASSPSPMLRGVSDTQYF
few,TRBV27,TRBJ1-3,.,TGTGCCAGCAGTCCGACGGAGAACTCTGGAAACACCATATATTTT,CASSPTENSGNTIYF
few,TRBV5-6,TRBJ1-2,.,TGTGCCAGCAACCGACGGCTAGCTAACTATGGCTACACCTTC,CASNRRLANYGYTF
many,TRBV25-1,TRBJ2-1,.,TGTGCCAGCAGTGACCCGGCCCAACCATACAATGAGCAGTTCTTC,CASSDPAQPYNEQFF
.,TRBV14,TRBJ2-3,.,TGTGCCAGCAGCCAAGATCTGTACGGCCACTTGTCGGATACGCAGTATTTT,CASSQDLYGHLSDTQYF
.,TRBV7-6,TRBJ1-1,TRBD1,TGTGCCAGCAGCTTATACGGGGAGGGGGCGAACACTGAAGCTTTCTTT,CASSLYGEGANTEAFF
.,TRBV29-1,TRBJ1-2,.,TGCAGCGTTGTAGGAAGAGCGGGCGGCTACACCTTC,CSVVGRAGGYTF
.,TRBV29-1,TRBJ1-1,.,TGCAGCTCTGGGACGGAACATGAAGCTTTCTTT,CSSGTEHEAFF
.,TRBV29-1,TRBJ2-3,TRBD1,TGCAGCGTTTTACCGGGACAGGGGAGAATAGATACGCAGTATTTT,CSVLPGQGRIDTQYF
.,TRBV12-3/TRBV12-4,TRBJ2-7,TRBD1,TGTGCCAGCAGGTCCGGGACAGGGGGCTCCGGGCAGTACTTC,CASRSGTGGSGQYF
few,TRBV7-3,TRBJ2-1,.,TGTGCCAGCAGCTTAGCGGCGGGGTTAGTAGATGAGCAGTTCTTC,CASSLAAGLVDEQFF
.,TRBV24-1,TRBJ2-2,.,TGTGCCACCAGTGATCTACTGGCAACCGGGGAGCTGTTTTTT,CATSDLLATGELFF
few,TRBV11-2,TRBJ2-3,.,TGTGCCAGCAGCTTATTTCGGGGGTCCTCTAGCACAGATACGCAGTATTTT,CASSLFRGSSSTDTQYF
few,TRBV7-8,TRBJ2-5,.,TGTGCCAGCGCGGGGGAGACCCAGTACTTC,CASAGETQYF
few,TRBV12-3/TRBV12-4,TRBJ2-5,.,TGTGCCAGCAGTCCAGGGGACTACCAAGAGACCCAGTACTTC,CASSPGDYQETQYF
many,TRBV20-1,TRBJ2-5,.,TGCAGTGCTAGAGATCCTTTAAGGGCCAGCCAAGAGACCCAGTACTTC,CSARDPLRASQETQYF
.,TRBV3-1,TRBJ1-3,.,TGTGCCAGCAGCCGCCTGAACATTTTCTCTGGAAACACCATATATTTT,CASSRLNIFSGNTIYF
few,TRBV7-2,TRBJ1-1,.,TGTGCCAGCAGCATGAGGACGGGTGAAGCTTTCTTT,CASSMRTGEAFF
few,TRBV5-1,TRBJ1-1,TRBD1,TGCGCCAGCAGTTATAGACAGGGGATGAACACTGAAGCTTTCTTT,CASSYRQGMNTEAFF
few,TRBV12-3/TRBV12-4,TRBJ1-1,TRBD1,TGTGCCAGCAGTTACATGGACAGGGGGGGCACTGAAGCTTTCTTT,CASSYMDRGGTEAFF
few,TRBV20-1,TRBJ2-3,TRBD2,TGCAGTGCTAGTCCTCTAGCGGGAGTGGCGCAGTATTTT,CSASPLAGVAQYF
few,TRBV2,TRBJ2-7,TRBD2,TGTGCCAGCAGTGAAGGATGGCTAGCGGGAAATGTCGACGAGCAGTACTTC,CASSEGWLAGNVDEQYF
few,TRBV5-1,TRBJ2-7,TRBD2,TGCGCCAGCAGCATCGGACTAGCGGGAGGTTCCTACGAGCAGTACTTC,CASSIGLAGGSYEQYF
few,TRBV4-2,TRBJ2-1,TRBD2,TGTGCCAGCAGCACTTCTTGGGGCGGGGGGGCCGGCAATGAGCAGTTCTTC,CASSTSWGGGAGNEQFF
few,TRBV3-1,TRBJ2-7,.,TGTGCCAGCGGACCTCACGGCGCAAAAGGGACCTACGAGCAGTACTTC,CASGPHGAKGTYEQYF
few,TRBV12-3/TRBV12-4,TRBJ2-3,TRBD2,TGTGCCAGCGGACCCTCACGGGCGGGAGGTACAGATACGCAGTATTTT,CASGPSRAGGTDTQYF
.,TRBV20-1,TRBJ1-1,TRBD1,TGCAGTGCTGGTCAACAGGGGGCGAAAACTGAAGCTTTCTTT,CSAGQQGAKTEAFF
few,TRBV2,TRBJ1-1,.,TGTGCCAGCAGTGAAGACCCCTACGCCACTGAAGCTTTCTTT,CASSEDPYATEAFF
few,TRBV7-3,TRBJ2-2,TRBD2,TGTGCCAGCAGCTTAACCAGCGGGAGGACAGGCGGGGAGCTGTTTTTT,CASSLTSGRTGGELFF
many,TRBV20-1,TRBJ2-5,TRBD1,TGCAGTGCTAGCCCTACAGGGGGCCAAGAGACCCAGTACTTC,CSASPTGGQETQYF
.,TRBV12-3/TRBV12-4,TRBJ2-3,TRBD1,TGTGCCAGCAGTGTCCACAGGGGAGCAGATACGCAGTATTTT,CASSVHRGADTQYF
few,TRBV24-1,TRBJ1-2,.,TGTGCCACCAGTGACCAACAGGGTTATGGCTACACCTTC,CATSDQQGYGYTF
.,TRBV5-1,TRBJ2-7,TRBD1,TGCGCCAGCAGCCTACAGGGGGGTAGGCTCACCAACGAGCAGTACTTC,CASSLQGGRLTNEQYF
few,TRBV5-1,TRBJ2-3,.,TGCGCCAGCAGCTTCTGGCAAGGCACAGATACGCAGTATTTT,CASSFWQGTDTQYF
.,TRBV12-3/TRBV12-4,TRBJ2-1,TRBD2,TGTGCCAGCAGACCGTCGGGACTAGCAGTCAATGAGCAGTTCTTC,CASRPSGLAVNEQFF
.,TRBV30,TRBJ1-1,.,TGTGCCTGGGCAGGGAGGGGTGAAGCTTTCTTT,CAWAGRGEAFF
.,TRBV25-1,TRBJ1-1,.,TGTGCCAGCAGTGAATTTCAGGGACAAGAAGCTTTCTTT,CASSEFQGQEAFF
.,TRBV7-3,TRBJ2-7,.,TGTGCCAGCAGCTTAACCCCGGGGGACCACTACGAGCAGTACTTC,CASSLTPGDHYEQYF
.,TRBV5-1,TRBJ1-1,TRBD1,TGCGCCAGCAAGCAGACAGGGGAGAACACTGAAGCTTTCTTT,CASKQTGENTEAFF
.,TRBV4-1,TRBJ2-4,TRBD2,TGCGCCAGCAGCCAATTAACCGGGACTAGATGGCGGTACTTC,CASSQLTGTRWRYF
.,TRBV5-1,TRBJ2-5,.,TGCGCCAGCAGCTTGGGAGAGGGCCTCCAAGAGACCCAGTACTTC,CASSLGEGLQETQYF
.,TRBV7-9,TRBJ2-1,.,TGTGCCAGCAATAGGGGGAGCGATGAGCAGTTCTTC,CASNRGSDEQFF
few,TRBV29-1,TRBJ1-1,TRBD1,TGCACCGTCACCGACAGGGTGAACACTGAAGCTTTCTTT,CTVTDRVNTEAFF